These 31 T cell receptor beta chains were sequenced from one sample in a study of human thymus T cells. The method was immunoSEQ multiplex PCR; TCRdb's version includes in-frame clones alone and lacks a portion of them. The table records over 35,000 clones, 85% to 95% of them present only once. Sequencing was performed on blood. The receptors derive from a boy under two years old with a congenital heart defect but otherwise immunologically healthy.

The V call is TRBV2, the J call TRBJ2-3; D gene unclear. The CDR3 consists of 11 residues. The V end was cut by 7 bases, the J end by 4 bases, with 6 bases between. Per germline, CDR1 SNHLY and CDR2 FYNNEI. The CDR3 bases are TGTGCCAGCACGTGGGCAGATACGCAGTATTTT. This codes for CASTWADTQYF. The full variable domain, in which reference TRBV2 and TRBJ2-3 provide the parts outside the CDR3, is EPEVTQTPSHQVTQMGQEVILRCVPISNHLYFYWYRQILGQKVEFLVSFYNNEISEKSEIFDDQFSVERPDGSNFTLKIRSTKLEDSAMYFCASTWADTQYFGPGTRLTVL.

The V and J genes are TRBV30 and TRBJ2-2; D may be TRBD2 (5 bases). Germline CDR1 reads GTSNPN; CDR2 reads SVGIG (reference sequence). CDR3 size: 14 residues. V dropped 3 bases and J dropped 2 bases, with 10 bases sitting between them. In nucleotides, the CDR3 is TGTGCCTGGAGGTGGCTAGCCAACACCGGGGAGCTGTTTTTT. This encodes CAWRWLANTGELFF.

This CDR3 is CASSLSRGRQPQHF. CDR3 sequence (DNA): TGTGCCAGCAGTTTATCACGGGGGCGGCAGCCCCAGCATTTT. V is TRBV28 and J is TRBJ1-5; tentative D call: TRBD1 (6 bases). The CDR3 covers 14 residues. Looked up from germline, CDR1 is MDHEN and CDR2 is SYDVKM. The V and J ends lost 1 base and 7 bases respectively, with 11 bases between them. Drawing the rest from reference TRBV28 and TRBJ1-5, the complete variable domain is DVKVTQSSRYLVKRTGEKVFLECVQDMDHENMFWYRQDPGLGLRLIYFSYDVKMKEKGDIPEGYSVSREKKERFSLILESASTNQTSMYLCASSLSRGRQPQHFGDGTRLSIL.

The J gene is TRBJ2-3, the V gene TRBV7-3, with TRBD2 matching 10 bases. Germline V lookup: CDR1 SGHTA, CDR2 FQGTGA. This CDR3 contains 15 residues. J gave up 0 bases and V 5 bases, and 2 bases lay outside the gene matches. The CDR3 here is CASSPTSGSTDTQYF. The DNA of the CDR3 is TGTGCCAGCAGCCCGACTAGCGGGAGCACAGATACGCAGTATTTT.

J is TRBJ2-5 and V is TRBV5-1, with D uncertain. Germline V CDR1 and CDR2: SGHRS, YFSETQ. V lost 0 bases and J 5 bases, leaving 11 bases between the germline ends. The CDR3 runs to 14 residues. CDR3 protein: CASSLGSTRETQYF. For the CDR3, the DNA is TGCGCCAGCAGCTTGGGCTCTACGAGGGAGACCCAGTACTTC. The full variable domain, completed using reference TRBV5-1 and TRBJ2-5, is KAGVTQTPRYLIKTRGQQVTLSCSPISGHRSVSWYQQTPGQGLQFLFEYFSETQRNKGNFPGRFSGRQFSNSRSEMNVSTLELGDSALYLCASSLGSTRETQYFGPGTRLLVL.

The rearrangement joins TRBV4-1 to TRBJ2-1, with 7 bases that match TRBD1. The V gene end was trimmed by 0 bases and the J gene end by 6 bases; junction bases not matched to a gene: 2. The CDR3 spans 14 residues. Germline V gene data show CDR1 as MGHRA and CDR2 as YSYEKL. The CDR3 is CASSQDRQGNEQFF. The CDR3 DNA is TGCGCCAGCAGCCAAGATAGACAGGGCAATGAGCAGTTCTTC.

DNA of the CDR3: TGTGCCAGCAGGGCAGGGGGGGAGACCCAGTACTTC. It specifies CASRAGGETQYF. The chain is built from TRBV2 and TRBJ2-5; the D gene is possibly TRBD1 (7 bases). The V gene's germline CDR1 is SNHLY and CDR2 FYNNEI. Trimming stripped 6 bases from V and 5 bases from J, with 10 bases between. This CDR3 region has 12 residues.

The chain carries TRBV11-3 and TRBJ2-5; D may be TRBD2 (6 bases). CDR3 length: 15 residues. Trimming pared 1 base from V and 1 base from J, leaving 10 bases between. Germline loops: CDR1 SGHNT, CDR2 YENEEA. CDR3 sequence reads: CASSLGDWIQETQYF. The CDR3 DNA reads as TGTGCCAGCAGCTTAGGGGACTGGATCCAAGAGACCCAGTACTTC.

The CDR3 region is CASSYGAPYGYTF. The CDR3 DNA sequence: TGTGCCAGCAGTTACGGAGCCCCCTATGGCTACACCTTC. The V and J genes are TRBV6-5 and TRBJ1-2; D call uncertain. This CDR3 has 13 residues. CDR1 is MNHEY and CDR2 is SVGAGI in the germline V gene. V gave up 2 bases and J gave up 4 bases, with 8 bases separating them.

This clone is a singleton in its sample. The chain uses TRBV10-2 and TRBJ2-4; D is possibly TRBD1 or TRBD2 (5 bases each). The CDR3 contains 16 residues. Germline V lookup: CDR1 WSHSY, CDR2 SAAADI. V lost 3 bases to trimming and J lost 0 bases, with 12 bases between them. The CDR3 DNA follows: TGCGCCAGCAGTGATTCAGGGACCATAGCCAAAAACATTCAGTACTTC. Translation gives CASSDSGTIAKNIQYF.

The chain has TRBV30 and TRBJ2-7; D not resolved. The CDR3 loop spans 12 amino acids. Trimming shortened V by 1 base and J by 3 bases, and 7 bases separated the two germline ends. Germline CDR1 is GTSNPN and CDR2 is SVGIG (reference sequence). In DNA form, the CDR3 reads TGTGCCTGGAGTGGACCTTACTACGAGCAGTACTTC. Translation gives CAWSGPYYEQYF.

This chain uses TRBV7-2 with TRBJ2-7, with D tentatively TRBD2 (5 bases). This CDR3 spans 14 amino acids. Germline CDR1 SGHTA, CDR2 FQGNSA. V was cut by 5 bases and J by 2 bases, with 13 bases left in between. The CDR3 bases are TGTGCCAGCAGCCCGACTTTCGGGACCTACGAGCAGTACTTC. Translated, it gives CASSPTFGTYEQYF.

This clone was seen once. The chain recombines TRBV9 with TRBJ2-4; 7 bases match TRBD2. The V segment lost 4 bases and the J segment 3 bases; nucleotides outside the gene matches: 7. This CDR3 contains 15 residues. Germline lookup yields CDR1 SGDLS and CDR2 YYNGEE. The CDR3 DNA sequence: TGTGCCAGCAGCCCGAGCGGGGCGGTCAAAAACATTCAGTACTTC. Translated, it gives CASSPSGAVKNIQYF.

The rearrangement links TRBV6-5 to TRBJ2-3; 9 bases match TRBD2. Trimming cost V 2 bases and J 1 base; bases outside gene matches: 1. Germline CDR1 is MNHEY and CDR2 is SVGAGI. This CDR3 comprises 15 residues. CDR3 nucleotide sequence: TGTGCCAGCAGTTACGTAGCGGGGGGCACAGATACGCAGTATTTT. Translating it yields CASSYVAGGTDTQYF.

The J gene is TRBJ2-1, the V gene TRBV28; possibly TRBD1 for D (5 bases). The CDR3 is 14 amino acids. The germline V gene encodes CDR1 MDHEN and CDR2 SYDVKM. V lost 7 bases and J lost 6, with 16 bases in between. The CDR3: CASKNQGSRNEQFF. Here the CDR3 DNA reads TGTGCCAGCAAAAACCAGGGATCACGCAATGAGCAGTTCTTC.

The chain employs TRBV14 and TRBJ2-5; 15 nucleotides agree with TRBD2. CDR3 length: 18 amino acids. Germline assignment: CDR1 SGHDN and CDR2 FVKESK. The junction had 5 bases not matched to a gene; V was cut back by 1 base and J by 2 bases. The CDR3 DNA follows: TGTGCCAGCAGCCAAGGGGGACTAGCGGGGGGCAAACAAGAGACCCAGTACTTC. Its protein is CASSQGGLAGGKQETQYF. Complete variable domain (other parts from reference TRBV14 and TRBJ2-5): EAGVTQFPSHSVIEKGQTVTLRCDPISGHDNLYWYRRVMGKEIKFLLHFVKESKQDESGMPNNRFLAERTGGTYSTLKVQPAELEDSGVYFCASSQGGLAGGKQETQYFGPGTRLLVL.

Only one count was recorded for this clone. This sequence joins TRBV27 and TRBJ2-4; 9 bases match TRBD1. Per the germline V gene, CDR1 is MNHEY and CDR2 is SMNVEV (reference sequence). The CDR3 sequence is 17 residues long. J lost 0 bases, V lost 5 bases, and 8 bases had no gene match. CDR3 sequence: CASSARTGALAKNIQYF. The DNA for the CDR3 is TGTGCCAGCAGTGCTCGGACAGGGGCATTAGCCAAAAACATTCAGTACTTC.

V usage is TRBV4-2 and J usage is TRBJ2-1; 7 bases line up with TRBD1. V gave up 4 bases and J gave up 6 bases; unmatched junction bases: 3. In germline, CDR1 is LGHNA, CDR2 YNFKEQ. The CDR3 is 13 residues long. The CDR3 DNA reads TGTGCCAGCAGCCCAAGGGGGCCCAATGAGCAGTTCTTC. Residues: CASSPRGPNEQFF.

The chain joins TRBV9 to TRBJ2-5, with D uncertain. Germline V CDR1 and CDR2: SGDLS, YYNGEE. The V gene lost 0 bases and the J gene lost 4 bases, with 10 bases spanning the gap. The CDR3 extends over 14 amino acids. Here the CDR3 reads CASSVDAGLETQYF. DNA for the CDR3: TGTGCCAGCAGCGTAGACGCTGGATTAGAGACCCAGTACTTC.

Notes on this clone: The sample contains more than one DNA sequence encoding this CDR3. This chain links TRBV19 with TRBJ2-3; possible D gene TRBD2, 6 bases. The V gene lost 5 bases and the J gene lost 0 bases, with 15 bases spanning the gap. This CDR3 has 16 residues. From germline, CDR1 is LNHDA and CDR2 SQIVND (reference sequence). CDR3 DNA: TGTGCCAGTAGTGAACAGATACTAGCTAGCACAGATACGCAGTATTTT. This gives the protein CASSEQILASTDTQYF. The complete variable domain, with remaining parts taken from reference TRBV19 and TRBJ2-3, reads DGGITQSPKYLFRKEGQNVTLSCEQNLNHDAMYWYRQDPGQGLRLIYYSQIVNDFQKGDIAEGYSVSREKKESFPLTVTSAQKNPTAFYLCASSEQILASTDTQYFGPGTRLTVL.

This chain connects TRBV11-3 to TRBJ2-3; the D gene is possibly TRBD2 (6 bases). This CDR3 contains 14 residues. V lost 4 bases, J lost 4 bases, and 12 bases lay in between. Germline CDR1 and CDR2: SGHNT and YENEEA. CDR3 nucleotide sequence: TGTGCCAGCAGCTCCGGGAGAGTCTCAGATACGCAGTATTTT. Translated: CASSSGRVSDTQYF.

The chain employs TRBV28 and TRBJ1-2; D is possibly TRBD1 (5 bases). This CDR3 contains 12 residues. The germline V gene has CDR1 MDHEN and CDR2 SYDVKM. V was shortened by 6 bases and J by 5 bases, with 10 bases between the two germline ends. The CDR3 spells CASSPGGYGYTF. In DNA form, the CDR3 reads TGTGCCAGCAGCCCCGGGGGGTATGGCTACACCTTC.

This chain connects TRBV14 to TRBJ2-7; D possibly uses TRBD1 or TRBD2 (6 bases each). The V gene lost 0 bases and the J gene lost 5 bases, with 8 bases spanning the gap. Germline assignment: CDR1 SGHDN and CDR2 FVKESK. The CDR3 has 13 residues. The CDR3 region is CASSQEGGHEQYF. In DNA form, the CDR3 reads TGTGCCAGCAGCCAAGAGGGGGGCCACGAGCAGTACTTC. Looking up the rest from reference TRBV14 and TRBJ2-7 gives the full variable domain: EAGVTQFPSHSVIEKGQTVTLRCDPISGHDNLYWYRRVMGKEIKFLLHFVKESKQDESGMPNNRFLAERTGGTYSTLKVQPAELEDSGVYFCASSQEGGHEQYFGPGTRLTVT.

This chain connects TRBV5-1 to TRBJ1-6; D remains ambiguous. Germline loops: CDR1 SGHRS, CDR2 YFSETQ. This CDR3 contains 14 residues. Trimming shortened V by 4 bases and J by 6 bases, and 11 bases separated the two germline ends. This CDR3 reads CASSAGPSNSPLHF. DNA for the CDR3: TGCGCCAGCAGCGCGGGCCCCTCTAATTCACCCCTCCACTTT.

The V and J genes are TRBV10-1 and TRBJ2-1; D is perhaps TRBD2 (7 bases). Trimming took 2 bases from V and 6 from J, leaving 14 bases between them. The CDR3 extends over 15 amino acids. Germline assignment: CDR1 WNHNN and CDR2 SYGVQD (reference sequence). This chain's CDR3 is CASSEGWGGSNEQFF. In DNA form, the CDR3 reads TGCGCCAGCAGTGAGGGTTGGGGGGGCAGCAATGAGCAGTTCTTC.

In its sample, this clone was seen once. The V gene is TRBV21-1, the J gene TRBJ2-2. TRBV21-1 is flagged as a pseudogene. The length of the CDR3 is 14 residues. CDR3 nucleotides: TGTGCCAGCAGCCTTTCCGGACACACCGGGGAGCTGTTTTTT. This encodes CASSLSGHTGELFF.

V is TRBV5-1 and J is TRBJ2-7, with a possible D match to TRBD1 (6 bases). The CDR3 contains 14 residues. CDR1 SGHRS and CDR2 YFSETQ come from the germline V gene. V lost 4 bases and J lost 4, with 15 bases in between. The CDR3 nucleotides read TGCGCCAGCAGCAGGACGGTAACAGGGTACGAGCAGTACTTC. Its protein is CASSRTVTGYEQYF.

The chain has TRBV12-5 and TRBJ2-1, with unresolved D. The CDR3 runs 13 residues. Trimming pared 2 bases from V and 4 bases from J, leaving 6 bases between. Germline values: CDR1 LGHNT, CDR2 FRNRAP. This chain's CDR3 is CASGLTDYNEQFF. CDR3 DNA: TGTGCTAGTGGTTTGACAGATTACAATGAGCAGTTCTTC.

V usage is TRBV21-1 and J usage is TRBJ1-5; the D segment call TRBD1 is taken from the table without a DNA check. TRBV21-1 is tagged as a pseudogene. The length of the CDR3 is 16 residues. The CDR3 here is CASSKVPGGSNQPQHF. DNA of the CDR3: TGTGCCAGCAGCAAAGTTCCAGGGGGTAGCAATCAGCCCCAGCATTTT.

The rearrangement uses TRBV7-2 and TRBJ1-5; D is uncertain. CDR3 size: 17 residues. Germline CDR1 reads SGHTA; CDR2 reads FQGNSA. Trimming shortened V by 1 base and J by 0 bases, and 13 bases separated the two germline ends. The CDR3 nucleotides are TGTGCCAGCAGCTTAGTCTGGTGGGGTAATAGCAATCAGCCCCAGCATTTT. Residues: CASSLVWWGNSNQPQHF.

The V and J genes are TRBV25-1 and TRBJ1-2; TRBD1 aligns across 7 bases. The germline CDR1 and CDR2 sequences are MGHDK and SYGVNS. The V and J ends lost 4 bases and 2 bases, in that order; junction bases with no gene match: 7. CDR3 length: 15 amino acids. The CDR3 region is CASSGPTGINYGYTF. DNA for the CDR3: TGTGCCAGCAGTGGCCCGACAGGGATCAACTATGGCTACACCTTC.